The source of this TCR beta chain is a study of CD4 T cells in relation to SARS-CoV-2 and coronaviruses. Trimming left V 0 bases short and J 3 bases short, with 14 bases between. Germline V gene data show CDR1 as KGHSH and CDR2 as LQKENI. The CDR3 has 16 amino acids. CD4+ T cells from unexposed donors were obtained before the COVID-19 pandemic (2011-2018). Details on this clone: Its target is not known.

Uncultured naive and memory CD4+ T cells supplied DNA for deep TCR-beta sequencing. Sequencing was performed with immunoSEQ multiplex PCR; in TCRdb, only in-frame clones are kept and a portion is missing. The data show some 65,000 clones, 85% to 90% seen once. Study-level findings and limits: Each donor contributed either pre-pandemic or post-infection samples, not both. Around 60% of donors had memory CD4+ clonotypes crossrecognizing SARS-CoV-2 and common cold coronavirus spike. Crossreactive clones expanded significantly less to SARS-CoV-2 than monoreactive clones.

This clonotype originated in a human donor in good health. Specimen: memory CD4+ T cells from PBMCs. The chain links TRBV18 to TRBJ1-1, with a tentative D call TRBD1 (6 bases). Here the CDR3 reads CASSPPKGVEDTEAFF. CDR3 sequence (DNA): TGTGCCAGCTCACCACCTAAGGGGGTGGAAGACACTGAAGCTTTCTTT.